The entry below gives a single T cell receptor beta chain sequence along with its context. Its matching antigen is unknown. These data originate in a study of cytomegalovirus exposure and HLA in healthy donors. General study findings and limits: Follow-up analysis found HLA locus-dependent TCR association rates, highest for DRB1 and lowest for HLA-C. Further analysis, carried out later, found HLA-associated TCR beta chains more clonally expanded than equally common other chains. V- and J-gene trimming of TCR beta was linked (in a later analysis) to a missense DCLRE1C variant. Previously analyzed data showed that most TCR beta V segments were productive at a frequency of about 87% or about 30%.

CDR3 length: 11 residues. CDR1 SGHDN and CDR2 FVKESK come from the germline V gene. Trimming left V 8 bases short and J 4 bases short, with 8 bases between. Use of 60 Vbeta and 13 Jbeta primers characterized the PCR. Assay used: immunoSEQ multiplex PCR; TCRdb lists only in-frame clones, some missing. The sample has about 130,000 clones, about two thirds seen once. The source is a man aged 60-69 years in good health and CMV-seropositive. The sample was PBMCs. The V call is TRBV14, the J call TRBJ1-2; D possibly corresponds to TRBD1 (5 bases). CDR3 coding DNA: TGTGCCAGCGGGGCAAGCTATGGCTACACCTTC. Its protein product is CASGASYGYTF.